These 28 T cell receptor beta chains were sequenced from one sample in a study of patients and donors after allogeneic stem cell transplantation. Each CDR3 protein is one row after TCRdb ran MiXCR on the RT-PCR reads. The data contain about a million distinct CDR3 sequences, about a sixth of them singletons. The source material was blood, either unsorted or a sorted T cell fraction (not recorded which). These receptors were obtained from a human donor who was either an allogeneic HSCT recipient or a stem cell or donor lymphocyte infusion donor (not recorded which). It is not recorded whose cells these are; they may come from a transplant donor.

This clonotype came up a few times. The V and J genes are TRBV20-1 and TRBJ1-2; D is ambiguous. CDR1 and CDR2 from the germline V gene are DFQATT and SNEGSKA (reference sequence). This CDR3 is 14 amino acids long. Trimming pared 0 bases from V and 8 bases from J, leaving 16 bases between. This CDR3 is CSARDTSKLKGYTF. As DNA, the CDR3 is TGCAGTGCTAGAGATACCAGCAAGTTGAAGGGCTACACCTTC.

The sample holds a few counts of this clonotype. The chain has TRBV11-1 and TRBJ2-1, with 16 positions matching TRBD2. This CDR3 spans 18 amino acids. Looked up from germline, CDR1 is SGHAT and CDR2 is FQDESV (reference sequence). V was pared by 5 bases and J by 4 bases, with 8 bases of the junction left unmatched. The CDR3 sequence: CASSPGTSGGALYNEQFF. CDR3 nucleotide sequence: TGTGCCAGCAGCCCCGGGACTAGCGGGGGGGCTTTGTACAATGAGCAGTTCTTC.

The chain couples TRBV27 to TRBJ2-3; 11 positions match TRBD2. The CDR3 extends over 14 amino acids. The J segment lost 7 bases and the V segment lost 7 bases, leaving 7 bases of the junction unmatched. Germline CDR1 reads MNHEY; CDR2 reads SMNVEV (reference sequence). DNA of the CDR3: TGTGCCAGCACCGCCGGGACTAGCGGATATACGCAGTATTTT. Encoded protein: CASTAGTSGYTQYF.

This clonotype turned up a few times. CDR3 in amino acids: CASSKDRKVNTGELFF. The CDR3 nucleotides read TGTGCCAGCAGCAAGGACAGGAAAGTTAACACCGGGGAGCTGTTTTTT. The V and J genes are TRBV12-3 or TRBV12-4 and TRBJ2-2; TRBD1 matches at 7 bases. V shed 6 bases and J 2 bases; nucleotides not matched to a gene: 9. The CDR3 contains 16 residues.

In its sample, this clonotype was seen many times. The CDR3: CASSFLTGVVTEAFF. CDR3 DNA sequence: TGTGCCAGCAGTTTTCTGACAGGGGTTGTCACTGAAGCTTTCTTT. The gene calls are TRBV12-3 or TRBV12-4 and TRBJ1-1, with 8 bases identical to TRBD1. This CDR3 comprises 15 residues. V gave up 3 bases and J gave up 4 bases; unmatched junction bases: 7.

This clonotype occurred a few times. The CDR3 reads CASSLVLAGKYNEQFF. The CDR3 DNA reads TGTGCCAGCAGCTTAGTACTAGCGGGGAAGTACAATGAGCAGTTCTTC. The chain uses TRBV7-9 and TRBJ2-1; 10 nucleotides agree with TRBD2. Germline trimming cut 1 base from V and 4 bases from J; bases unmatched to any gene: 4. The CDR3 consists of 16 residues. The germline gives CDR1 SEHNR, CDR2 FQNEAQ (reference sequence).

For this clonotype: A junction boundary mismatches the germline segment, possibly from a read error. The CDR3 reads CSVRGGGTDTQYF. In DNA form, the CDR3 reads TGCAGTGTTAGAGGGGGGGGGACAGATACGCAGTATTTT. This sequence joins TRBV20-1 and TRBJ2-3; D might be TRBD2 (7 bases). In germline, CDR1 is DFQATT, CDR2 SNEGSKA (reference sequence). The CDR3 is 13 amino acids.

This chain connects TRBV20-1 to TRBJ2-5; D remains unclear. The germline V and J ends were trimmed by 5 bases and 1 base, with 5 bases remaining between them. This CDR3 is built from 11 residues. Germline V lookup: CDR1 DFQATT, CDR2 SNEGSKA (reference sequence). The CDR3 region has the DNA TGCAGTGCTGACCGCCAAGAGACCCAGTACTTC. Protein product: CSADRQETQYF.

This clonotype was recorded a few times. This chain connects TRBV6-1 to TRBJ1-1; unclear D gene. Trimming removed 7 bases from V and 11 bases from J, with 20 bases in between. The germline gives CDR1 MNHNS, CDR2 SASEGT. CDR3 length: 13 residues. This chain's CDR3 is CASIETNLRAAFF. In nucleotides, the CDR3 is TGTGCCAGCATAGAGACGAACTTACGGGCCGCTTTCTTT.

In its sample, this clonotype was seen a few times. CDR3 in amino acids: CASSLVGQGWRETQYF. The CDR3, as DNA: TGTGCCAGCAGCTTAGTTGGACAGGGGTGGAGGGAGACCCAGTACTTC. The chain has TRBV11-2 and TRBJ2-5, with 9 bases lining up with TRBD1. Trimming took 1 base from V and 5 from J; bases not matched to a gene: 8. There are 16 residues in the CDR3. Germline values: CDR1 SGHAT, CDR2 FQNNGV.

V usage is TRBV20-1 and J usage is TRBJ2-3; D possibly uses TRBD1 or TRBD2 (5 bases each). Trimming stripped 3 bases from V and 0 bases from J, with 10 bases between. The CDR3 extends over 14 amino acids. Germline V lookup: CDR1 DFQATT, CDR2 SNEGSKA (reference sequence). The CDR3 DNA is TGCAGTGCTAGTAGAGGGGCTAGCACAGATACGCAGTATTTT. This sequence encodes CSASRGASTDTQYF.

V gene TRBV10-3 combines with J gene TRBJ1-2; 7 bases agree with TRBD1. CDR3 length equals 15 residues. Germline trimming cut 0 bases from V and 4 bases from J; bases unmatched to any gene: 5. In germline, CDR1 is ENHRY, CDR2 SYGVKD. The chain's CDR3 is CAISESTTGFYGYTF. CDR3 DNA sequence: TGTGCCATCAGTGAGTCCACGACAGGGTTCTATGGCTACACCTTC.

The chain joins TRBV11-2 to TRBJ2-7; TRBD2 aligns across 12 bases. The CDR3 contains 15 residues. V lost 0 bases, J lost 6 bases, and 3 bases stayed unmatched. Germline V gene sequence: CDR1 SGHAT, CDR2 FQNNGV. The CDR3 DNA reads TGTGCCAGCAGCTTAGAAGGACTAGCGGGAACCGAGCAGTACTTC. This codes for CASSLEGLAGTEQYF.

The V call is TRBV29-1, the J call TRBJ2-4, with 13 nucleotides matching TRBD2. Germline V gene sequence: CDR1 SQVTM, CDR2 ANQGSEA. The trim removed 6 bases at V and 8 bases at J, leaving 7 bases unmatched. The CDR3 loop spans 14 amino acids. CDR3 bases: TGCAGCGTCGGACTAGCGGGGGTAGCGGACATTCAGTACTTC. Its protein is CSVGLAGVADIQYF.

This clonotype was detected only a few times. This chain uses TRBV5-1 with TRBJ1-1, with 8 positions matching TRBD1. The CDR3 consists of 15 residues. V was clipped by 2 bases and J by 4 bases; unmatched bases: 7. Germline loops: CDR1 SGHRS, CDR2 YFSETQ. DNA of the CDR3: TGCGCCAGCAGCTTAAAGACAGGGGATGGCACTGAAGCTTTCTTT. Encoded protein: CASSLKTGDGTEAFF.

The chain recombines TRBV20-1 with TRBJ1-1; a weak D match, TRBD1 (5 bases). Germline V CDR1 and CDR2: DFQATT, SNEGSKA (reference sequence). Trimming removed 0 bases from V and 3 bases from J, with 14 bases in between. The CDR3 consists of 15 residues. In nucleotides, the CDR3 is TGCAGTGCTAGAGAATGGGAGGGGCGTGACACTGAAGCTTTCTTT. Its protein is CSAREWEGRDTEAFF.

This rearrangement joins TRBV5-1 to TRBJ2-5; a weak D match, TRBD2 (5 bases). With 4 bases removed from V and 2 bases from J, the gap between germline ends came to 9 bases. Germline lookup yields CDR1 SGHRS and CDR2 YFSETQ. This CDR3 is built from 13 residues. The CDR3: CASSGRTQETQYF. The CDR3 nucleotides are TGCGCCAGCAGCGGGCGGACTCAAGAGACCCAGTACTTC.

The sample holds a few counts of this clonotype. The chain joins TRBV7-9 to TRBJ2-1; D is uncertain. The germline V and J ends were trimmed by 5 bases and 6 bases, with 8 bases remaining between them. CDR3 length: 12 amino acids. Germline V CDR1 and CDR2: SEHNR, FQNEAQ (reference sequence). CDR3 bases: TGTGCCAGCAGCGATCCATCCAATGAGCAGTTCTTC. Its protein is CASSDPSNEQFF.

The sample holds many counts of this clonotype. The V gene is TRBV12-5, the J gene TRBJ2-2; no reliable D call. The CDR3 length is 17 residues. Germline V gene data show CDR1 as LGHNT and CDR2 as FRNRAP. V gave up 7 bases and J gave up 3 bases, with 21 bases separating them. The CDR3 region has the DNA TGTGCTAGTGCCATCCCCGTCCGGGCCGGAGACACCGGGGAGCTGTTTTTT. Translation gives CASAIPVRAGDTGELFF. Supplemented by reference TRBV12-5 and TRBJ2-2, the full variable domain reads DARVTQTPRHKVTEMGQEVTMRCQPILGHNTVFWYRQTMMQGLELLAYFRNRAPLDDSGMPKDRFSAEMPDATLATLKIQPSEPRDSAVYFCASAIPVRAGDTGELFFGEGSRLTVL.

This clonotype was detected a few times. The chain's CDR3 is CSASRDLKANYGYTF. The CDR3 DNA follows: TGCAGTGCTAGCAGGGATCTGAAGGCTAACTATGGCTACACCTTC. The V call is TRBV20-1, the J call TRBJ1-2; the D gene is possibly TRBD1 (5 bases). Trimming took off 3 bases at V and 0 bases at J, with 14 bases between the two ends. The germline V gene has CDR1 DFQATT and CDR2 SNEGSKA (reference sequence). This CDR3 region has 15 residues.

This clonotype has just a few counts. This chain links TRBV7-2 with TRBJ2-2; D not resolved. The CDR3 extends over 14 amino acids. Between the trimmed V and J ends, which lost 4 bases and 3 bases, there was a span of 9 bases. Germline CDR1 reads SGHTA; CDR2 reads FQGNSA. CDR3 in amino acids: CASSSVWDTGELFF. The DNA of the CDR3 is TGTGCCAGCAGCTCCGTCTGGGACACCGGGGAGCTGTTTTTT.

This clonotype was observed a handful of times. The chain joins TRBV6-1 to TRBJ2-3; TRBD2 aligns across 15 bases. V shed 6 bases and J 6 bases; nucleotides not matched to a gene: 4. The CDR3 covers 15 residues. Germline lookup yields CDR1 MNHNS and CDR2 SASEGT. The CDR3 DNA reads as TGTGCCAGCAGGTGGACTAGCGGGGGGGTGGATACGCAGTATTTT. Residues: CASRWTSGGVDTQYF.

This clonotype has just a few counts. V is TRBV2 and J is TRBJ1-1; unclear D gene. Germline CDR1 is SNHLY and CDR2 is FYNNEI. This CDR3 is built from 13 residues. With 2 bases removed from V and 4 bases from J, the gap between germline ends came to 8 bases. As DNA, the CDR3 is TGTGCCAGCAGTGAAATGAAAGTCACTGAAGCTTTCTTT. It is translated as CASSEMKVTEAFF.

This chain connects TRBV6-1 to TRBJ2-5, with TRBD1 identical over 7 bases. Unmatched junction bases numbered 7, after V lost 8 bases and J lost 4 bases. The V gene's germline CDR1 is MNHNS and CDR2 SASEGT. This CDR3 region has 13 residues. The CDR3 nucleotides are TGTGCCAGCCGGCACAGGGGAATAGAGACCCAGTACTTC. Its translation is CASRHRGIETQYF.

The table lists this clonotype with a few counts. The V gene is TRBV18, the J gene TRBJ2-7; no reliable D call. The CDR3 runs 13 residues. Trimming cost V 2 bases and J 1 base, with 6 bases left between them. Germline loops: CDR1 KGHSH, CDR2 LQKENI. CDR3 bases: TGTGCCAGCTCACCATATGCGTCCTACGAGCAGTACTTC. It translates to CASSPYASYEQYF.

This rearrangement joins TRBV10-3 to TRBJ2-1; TRBD2 matches 14 bases. From germline, CDR1 is ENHRY and CDR2 SYGVKD. The CDR3 spans 16 residues. V shed 5 bases and J 6 bases; nucleotides not matched to a gene: 6. CDR3 nucleotide sequence: TGTGCCATCAGTTCCGCGACTAGCGGGAGGGGCAATGAGCAGTTCTTC. It yields the protein CAISSATSGRGNEQFF.

This clonotype was seen ten or more times. The rearrangement joins TRBV12-3 or TRBV12-4 to TRBJ1-1; maybe TRBD1 (6 bases). Trimming shortened V by 5 bases and J by 6 bases, and 16 bases separated the two germline ends. The CDR3 covers 14 residues. The chain's CDR3 is CASSVRGRLAEAFF. The DNA for the CDR3 is TGTGCCAGCAGTGTCAGGGGTAGGTTGGCTGAAGCTTTCTTT.

This clonotype was counted ten times or more. The rearrangement joins TRBV4-2 to TRBJ2-3, with 9 bases that match TRBD2. V was clipped by 0 bases and J by 2 bases; unmatched bases: 9. Germline V lookup: CDR1 LGHNA, CDR2 YNFKEQ. This CDR3 spans 18 amino acids. Here the CDR3 reads CASSQDRDLAGFTDTQYF. In DNA, the CDR3 is TGTGCCAGCAGCCAAGATCGTGATCTAGCGGGGTTCACAGATACGCAGTATTTT.